The T cell receptor beta chain described here comes from a study of T cells in tumors after PD-1 blockade. Across the whole study: Patients had no prior checkpoint blockade, systemic immunosuppressants, or anti-cancer therapy within 4 weeks. During anti-PD-1 treatment, some patients continued daily vismodegib 150 mg. Blood samples averaged around 100,000 templates (range roughly 24,679-270,000) and roughly 39,000 unique clonotypes. Study-level results: Blood contained approximately 40% of the tumor's TCR clonotypes.

Assay: immunoSEQ multiplex PCR; the TCRdb copy retains only in-frame clones and omits some. The sample lists 5,000 to 6,500 clones; roughly 80% were seen once. Looked up from germline, CDR1 is LNHDA and CDR2 is SQIVND (reference sequence). V was pared by 7 bases and J by 9 bases, with 15 bases of the junction left unmatched. The CDR3 contains 16 residues. A note on this clone: Antigen specificity is unknown.

The receptor's source is a human donor with advanced basal cell or squamous cell carcinoma (not recorded which). The source material was PBMCs, sampled after anti-PD-1 therapy. The V call is TRBV19, the J call TRBJ2-1, with 10 nucleotides matching TRBD2. The chain's CDR3 is CASKRWLAGDGGEQFF. CDR3 nucleotides: TGTGCCAGTAAAAGGTGGCTAGCGGGGGATGGCGGTGAGCAGTTCTTC.